The clone carrying this TCR beta chain was recorded at least ten times. Its target is not known. The data belong to a study of CD8 T cells in ankylosing spondylitis. One entry per CDR3 protein, called by TCRdb with MiXCR from the 5' RACE reads. The sample includes some 95,000 distinct CDR3 sequences, about 8.8% of them seen just once. The germline V gene has CDR1 SGHRS and CDR2 YFSETQ. CDR3 size: 15 residues. With V trimmed by 4 bases and J by 6 bases, 9 bases remained unmatched. General observations from the study: Seemingly distinctive of ankylosing spondylitis blood was a TCR beta motif formed by eight highly homologous variants. Several of the motif variants were reported before in synovial fluid and blood from reactive arthritis. As for the disease-linked clones, they showed a CD8+ phenotype and occurred at relatively low frequencies in peripheral blood.

The sample taken for sequencing was blood, either unsorted or a sorted T cell fraction (not recorded which). This chain uses TRBV5-1 with TRBJ2-1; 8 positions agree with TRBD1. The TCR comes from a male donor with ankylosing spondylitis or in good health (not recorded which). The CDR3 loop is CASSAGQGAFNEQFF. CDR3 in DNA: TGCGCCAGCAGCGCAGGACAGGGTGCCTTCAATGAGCAGTTCTTC.